This T cell receptor beta chain was recorded in a study of blood T cell repertoires in COVID-19. In the study overall: The United States, Italy and Spain were the sources of the acute and convalescent COVID-19 samples. T cells, B-cell-depleted T cells, or PBMCs provided the cDNA or gDNA that served as material.

The CDR3 is made up of 15 amino acids. Deletions cut 4 bases from V and 7 bases from J, with 14 bases between. The germline V gene encodes CDR1 MNHEY and CDR2 SVGAGI. The authors' processing: By means of reference gene primer amplification, nucleated cell counts were estimated. Measured with immunoSEQ multiplex PCR; TCRdb has only the in-frame clones, and not every one. V and J calls plus clone size are reproduced from that table; the DNA served to infer D and trimming. The data show tens of thousands of clones, approximately 78% seen once. The material sequenced was peripheral blood. The clonotype was recovered from a human donor in a cohort sampled during active COVID-19. The chain employs TRBV6-5 and TRBJ1-6; maybe TRBD1 (6 bases). CDR3 coding DNA: TGTGCCAGCAGTTCAACGGGACACGGGAATTCACCCCTCCACTTT. Its protein product is CASSSTGHGNSPLHF.